This TCR beta chain was identified during a study of T cell responses to AZD1222 COVID-19 vaccine. The method was immunoSEQ multiplex PCR; TCRdb's version includes in-frame clones alone and lacks a portion of them. The top ten clones hold roughly 4.3% of a sample with some 150,000 clones, over 75% of them seen once. Per germline, CDR1 SGHNT and CDR2 YENEEA. CDR3 size: 15 residues. The trim removed 5 bases at V and 3 bases at J, leaving 8 bases unmatched. The sequenced sample was peripheral blood, obtained 28 days after the second AZD1222 dose. This rearrangement joins TRBV11-3 to TRBJ2-7; 9 nucleotides match TRBD1. The sequence came from an adult who received the AZD1222 COVID-19 vaccine. The CDR3 DNA follows: TGTGCCAGCAGCCGGACGGGACAGGGTCACTACGAGCAGTACTTC. Encoded protein: CASSRTGQGHYEQYF.